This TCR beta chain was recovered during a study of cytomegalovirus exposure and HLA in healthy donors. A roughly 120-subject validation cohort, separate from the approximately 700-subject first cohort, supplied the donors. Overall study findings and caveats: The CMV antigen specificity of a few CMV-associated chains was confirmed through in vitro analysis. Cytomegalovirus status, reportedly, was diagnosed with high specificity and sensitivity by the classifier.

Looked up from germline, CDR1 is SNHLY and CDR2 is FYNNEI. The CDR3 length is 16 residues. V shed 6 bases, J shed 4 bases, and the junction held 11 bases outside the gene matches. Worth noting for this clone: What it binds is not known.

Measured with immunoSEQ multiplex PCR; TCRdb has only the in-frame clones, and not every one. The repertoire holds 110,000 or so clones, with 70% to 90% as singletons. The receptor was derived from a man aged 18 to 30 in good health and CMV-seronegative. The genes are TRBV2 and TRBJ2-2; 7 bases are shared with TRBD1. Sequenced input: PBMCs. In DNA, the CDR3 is TGTGCCAGCAGGGGAGTCGACAGGGCAGGCACCGGGGAGCTGTTTTTT. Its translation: CASRGVDRAGTGELFF.